A single T cell receptor (beta chain) is shown here with its context. What it binds is not known. Some clones are missing from TCRdb's copy, which holds only in-frame ones; the method was immunoSEQ multiplex PCR. The profile shows 18,000 or so clones, 85% to 90% of them singletons. The data were obtained in a study of T cells in narcolepsy. In the study overall: Healthy controls were enrolled alongside patients with narcolepsy type 1 or type 2.

Study conclusions and caveats: In some patient and control memory CD4+ samples, autoreactive clones were absent. Reportedly, autoreactive clonotypes were serially detected in patients' blood but not controls'. Autoreactive HCRT-specific and TRIB2-specific clonotypes were marked in same-patient CSF-versus-blood CD4+ comparisons.

CDR1 and CDR2 from the germline V gene are SGHNT and YYREEE (reference sequence). CDR3 size: 17 residues. V lost 1 base and J 0 bases, leaving 16 bases between the germline ends. The chain links TRBV5-4 to TRBJ1-2; D possibly corresponds to TRBD1 (6 bases). Specimen: memory (CD45RA-) CD4+ T cells from blood. The sequence was obtained from a human donor in good health. The CDR3 region has the DNA TGTGCCAGCAGCTTGTCAGGGGCAAGATTATCTAACTATGGCTACACCTTC. It encodes CASSLSGARLSNYGYTF.